This T cell receptor beta chain was recovered during a study of T cell repertoires in cytomegalovirus infection. Study information: TCR beta signatures that were public indicated CMV infection and matching HLA type.

Germline V gene sequence: CDR1 MGHRA, CDR2 YSYEKL. Trimming removed 4 bases at V and 4 bases at J, with 14 bases between. The CDR3 totals 15 residues. TCRdb re-called the reads with MiXCR, one entry per CDR3 protein. The table lists about 490,000 distinct CDR3 sequences, about 30% of them singletons. Sequences were obtained from PBMCs. The sequence was collected from a human donor in good health (CMV status not recorded). Some clones in this sample may be carry-over from other donors' samples. This chain connects TRBV4-1 to TRBJ1-3; TRBD1 might be the D (5 bases). The CDR3 loop is CASSPGGNGGNTIYF. Written as DNA, the CDR3 is TGCGCCAGCAGCCCCGGGGGTAACGGAGGAAACACCATATATTTT.